The 28 T cell receptor beta chains listed next were all sequenced from one sample in a study of T cell repertoires in cytomegalovirus infection. Their target antigens are unknown. In TCRdb, the reads were re-called with MiXCR into one record per CDR3 protein. The data contain tens of thousands of distinct CDR3 sequences, roughly 22% of them singletons. Material: CD8+ T cells from cultured PBMCs, obtained from culture after CMV antigen stimulation. These receptors were obtained from a human donor in good health (CMV status not recorded). Some clones in this sample may be carry-over from other donors' samples.

This CDR3 reads CASSPTGGVGNTEAFF. The CDR3 bases are TGTGCCAGCAGTCCCACCGGGGGGGTAGGGAACACTGAAGCTTTCTTT. The chain recombines TRBV28 with TRBJ1-1, with a possible D match to TRBD1 (5 bases). Germline V gene sequence: CDR1 MDHEN, CDR2 SYDVKM. The CDR3 loop spans 16 amino acids. Trimming shortened V by 5 bases and J by 1 base, and 17 bases separated the two germline ends.

This clonotype was recorded a few times. The chain links TRBV6-8 to TRBJ1-4, with D tentatively TRBD1 (5 bases). Germline V lookup: CDR1 MNHGY, CDR2 SAAAGT. There are 15 residues in the CDR3. Trimming took 0 bases from V and 7 from J, leaving 12 bases between them. CDR3 bases: TGTGCCAGCAGTTACTCGGCCCCAGGGCCTGAAAAACTGTTTTTT. Translating gives CASSYSAPGPEKLFF.

The J gene is TRBJ2-2, the V gene TRBV6-5, with a tentative D call TRBD1 (6 bases). With 5 bases removed from V and 0 bases from J, the gap between germline ends came to 10 bases. Germline lookup yields CDR1 MNHEY and CDR2 SVGAGI. The CDR3 has 15 amino acids. CDR3: CASSLDRPNTGELFF. CDR3 bases: TGTGCCAGCAGTCTGGACAGACCGAACACCGGGGAGCTGTTTTTT.

V and J are TRBV27 and TRBJ2-7; tentatively, D is TRBD1 (5 bases). The V gene lost 3 bases and the J gene lost 3 bases, with 15 bases spanning the gap. The CDR3 runs to 15 residues. Germline V gene data show CDR1 as MNHEY and CDR2 as SMNVEV (reference sequence). The CDR3 is CASSLDTSGLYEQYF. The CDR3 nucleotides read TGTGCCAGCAGTTTGGACACCTCAGGTCTCTACGAGCAGTACTTC.

This clonotype was found a few times. A read error may produce the germline difference seen at one junction end. The chain employs TRBV6-2 or TRBV6-3 and TRBJ1-5, with 7 bases identical to TRBD1. Germline-derived CDR1 and CDR2 are MNHEY and SVGEGT. The CDR3 has 18 residues. The CDR3 here is CANSYSWGQITANQPQHF. CDR3 nucleotides: TGTGCCAACAGTTACTCTTGGGGACAGATTACAGCCAATCAGCCCCAGCATTTT.

This clonotype was observed a few times. The chain joins TRBV7-6 to TRBJ2-1; D is perhaps TRBD1 (5 bases). This CDR3 spans 15 amino acids. Trimming took 5 bases from V and 0 from J, leaving 11 bases between them. CDR1 and CDR2 from the germline V gene are SGHVS and FNYEAQ. In DNA form, the CDR3 reads TGTGCCAGCAGCCATGATAGGGGCTCCTACAATGAGCAGTTCTTC. The encoded protein is CASSHDRGSYNEQFF.

This clonotype was seen a handful of times. This rearrangement joins TRBV7-2 to TRBJ2-2; D is unclear. The germline gives CDR1 SGHTA, CDR2 FQGNSA. V gave up 5 bases and J gave up 6 bases, with 4 bases separating them. The CDR3 has 11 residues. The CDR3 region has the DNA TGTGCCAGCAGCCTCCCCGGGGAGCTGTTTTTT. It yields the protein CASSLPGELFF.

In the case of this clonotype: One junction end disagrees with the germline gene, perhaps due to a read error. The CDR3 reads CDSSQEGTASGNTIYF. The CDR3 DNA is TGTGACAGCAGCCAAGAGGGGACAGCCTCTGGAAACACCATATATTTT. The chain couples TRBV6-2 or TRBV6-3 to TRBJ1-3; 7 bases are shared with TRBD1. The CDR3 spans 16 residues. Looked up from germline, CDR1 is MNHEY and CDR2 is SVGEGT.

This clonotype was found a few times. The chain employs TRBV7-9 and TRBJ2-7; TRBD2 is a possible D gene (6 bases). Trimming cost V 4 bases and J 4 bases, with 17 bases left between them. The CDR3 loop spans 15 amino acids. Per germline, CDR1 SEHNR and CDR2 FQNEAQ (reference sequence). The CDR3 DNA follows: TGTGCCAGCAGCTCAGAAACTCCGGGGGATTACGAGCAGTACTTC. It specifies CASSSETPGDYEQYF.

The J gene is TRBJ2-3, the V gene TRBV4-1; no clear D gene. There are 15 residues in the CDR3. Trimming removed 2 bases at V and 0 bases at J, with 9 bases between. Per germline, CDR1 MGHRA and CDR2 YSYEKL. CDR3 sequence: CASSQSLRSTDTQYF. For the CDR3, the DNA is TGCGCCAGCAGCCAAAGCCTCCGAAGCACAGATACGCAGTATTTT.

This chain joins TRBV7-2 and TRBJ2-1, with 9 bases aligning to TRBD2. This CDR3 has 16 amino acids. Germline V gene lookup returns CDR1 SGHTA and CDR2 FQGNSA. After removal of 0 bases from V and 5 bases from J, the junction contained 5 bases not matched to a gene. CDR3 protein: CASSLARVAGDNEQFF. The CDR3, as DNA: TGTGCCAGCAGCTTAGCGAGAGTAGCGGGGGACAATGAGCAGTTCTTC.

This clonotype was recorded a few times. V is TRBV6-5 and J is TRBJ1-2; D ambiguous. In germline, CDR1 is MNHEY, CDR2 SVGAGI. The CDR3 consists of 11 residues. Between the trimmed V and J ends, which lost 6 bases and 6 bases, there was a span of 8 bases. CDR3 coding DNA: TGTGCCAGCAGGCGGAGGGATGGCTACACCTTC. Translating it yields CASRRRDGYTF.

The chain is built from TRBV28 and TRBJ1-4; tentative D call: TRBD1 (6 bases). The CDR3 extends over 15 amino acids. In germline, CDR1 is MDHEN, CDR2 SYDVKM. V lost 8 bases and J 7 bases, leaving 20 bases between the germline ends. CDR3 protein: CASWAVRTGFEKLFF. The CDR3 nucleotides read TGTGCCAGCTGGGCAGTGAGAACAGGGTTTGAAAAACTGTTTTTT.

J is TRBJ1-5 and V is TRBV4-1; no definite D call. CDR3 length equals 19 residues. Germline lookup yields CDR1 MGHRA and CDR2 YSYEKL. V gave up 1 base and J gave up 0 bases, with 19 bases separating them. The CDR3 coding sequence is TGCGCCAGCAGCCAAGGCACACCGCCAGTTCCCCCTAGCAATCAGCCCCAGCATTTT. It yields the protein CASSQGTPPVPPSNQPQHF.

This clonotype was detected only a few times. The chain carries TRBV7-2 and TRBJ1-6; 7 nucleotides line up with TRBD1. V was pared by 2 bases and J by 0 bases, with 1 base of the junction left unmatched. Germline V gives CDR1 SGHTA, CDR2 FQGNSA. The CDR3 is 16 amino acids. The CDR3 DNA reads as TGTGCCAGCAGCTTAAGGGACAGCTCCTATAATTCACCCCTCCACTTT. It codes for CASSLRDSSYNSPLHF.

This chain joins TRBV7-9 and TRBJ2-3; D call uncertain. Germline V CDR1 and CDR2: SEHNR, FQNEAQ (reference sequence). V was trimmed by 6 bases and J by 1 base, leaving 14 bases between them. This CDR3 spans 15 amino acids. CDR3 DNA sequence: TGTGCCAGCAGTTTTTGCTGCAGCCGCACAGATACGCAGTATTTT. Amino acids: CASSFCCSRTDTQYF.

This clonotype turned up a few times. The chain has TRBV4-1 and TRBJ1-1; a possible D gene is TRBD1 (6 bases). V was shortened by 6 bases and J by 5 bases, with 16 bases between the two germline ends. Germline V gene sequence: CDR1 MGHRA, CDR2 YSYEKL. The CDR3 has 14 amino acids. In DNA form, the CDR3 reads TGCGCCAGCAGGTGGACAGCCCTGAGGACTGAAGCTTTCTTT. As protein: CASRWTALRTEAFF.

J is TRBJ1-6 and V is TRBV24-1; 7 bases align to TRBD1. V lost 6 bases, J lost 3 bases, and 7 bases stayed unmatched. The CDR3 consists of 16 residues. Germline V gene sequence: CDR1 KGHDR, CDR2 SFDVKD. CDR3 DNA: TGTGCCACCAGTCTCTGGGACAGAATCTATAATTCACCCCTCCACTTT. Translation gives CATSLWDRIYNSPLHF.

Only a few counts were recorded for this clonotype. The V and J genes are TRBV7-2 and TRBJ1-1; a possible D gene is TRBD1 (5 bases). The CDR3 extends over 12 amino acids. Germline V gene sequence: CDR1 SGHTA, CDR2 FQGNSA. The germline V and J ends were trimmed by 6 bases and 6 bases, with 11 bases remaining between them. The CDR3 here is CASRATGPEAFF. The CDR3 DNA is TGTGCCAGCAGGGCTACAGGACCTGAAGCTTTCTTT.

CDR3 loop: CASSLVLNRGLNTEAFF. The CDR3 bases are TGTGCCAGCAGTTTAGTCCTAAACAGGGGGCTGAACACTGAAGCTTTCTTT. V is TRBV12-3 or TRBV12-4 and J is TRBJ1-1; 9 bases are shared with TRBD1. This CDR3 has 17 residues. J gave up 0 bases and V 1 base, and 6 bases lay outside the gene matches.

The rearrangement links TRBV24-1 to TRBJ1-5; TRBD1 matches 7 bases. Germline V lookup: CDR1 KGHDR, CDR2 SFDVKD. V dropped 3 bases and J dropped 4; count of bases not matched to a gene: 8. This CDR3 has 16 residues. CDR3 in amino acids: CATSDPIQGTNQPQHF. In DNA, the CDR3 is TGTGCCACCAGTGATCCGATACAGGGGACTAATCAGCCCCAGCATTTT.

This clonotype came up a few times. V and J are TRBV7-2 and TRBJ1-1; D remains ambiguous. The CDR3 sequence is 12 residues long. Germline CDR1 and CDR2: SGHTA and FQGNSA. Trimming removed 1 base from V and 5 bases from J, with 5 bases in between. The CDR3 loop reads CASSLGPTEAFF. As DNA, the CDR3 is TGTGCCAGCAGCTTAGGGCCTACTGAAGCTTTCTTT.

This chain connects TRBV6-1 to TRBJ2-7, with D possibly being TRBD2 (6 bases). The CDR3 is 14 amino acids. CDR1 is MNHNS and CDR2 is SASEGT in the germline V gene. The V end lost 2 bases, the J end lost 0 bases, and 8 bases lay between the germline ends. The DNA of the CDR3 is TGTGCCAGCAGTGAACGGCGGGACTCCTACGAGCAGTACTTC. Translated, it gives CASSERRDSYEQYF.

This clonotype appeared a few times. The chain uses TRBV7-2 and TRBJ1-2; D gene uncertain. Trimming took 7 bases from V and 2 from J, leaving 14 bases between them. The germline V gene has CDR1 SGHTA and CDR2 FQGNSA. This CDR3 has 14 amino acids. DNA of the CDR3: TGTGCCAGCAAGGAGGGTTTCGTCAACTATGGCTACACCTTC. Protein: CASKEGFVNYGYTF.

The genes are TRBV7-2 and TRBJ2-7; TRBD1 aligns across 7 bases. Germline CDR1 reads SGHTA; CDR2 reads FQGNSA. The V segment lost 5 bases and the J segment 5 bases; nucleotides outside the gene matches: 6. This CDR3 region has 13 residues. Written as DNA, the CDR3 is TGTGCCAGCAGCCACACAGGGGCCAACGAGCAGTACTTC. Translating it yields CASSHTGANEQYF.

This clonotype was picked up a small number of times. The chain employs TRBV7-6 and TRBJ1-5; D is uncertain. V lost 5 bases to trimming and J lost 4 bases, with 6 bases between them. The CDR3 spans 12 residues. Looked up from germline, CDR1 is SGHVS and CDR2 is FNYEAQ. Here the CDR3 reads CASSHLNQPQHF. The CDR3 nucleotides are TGTGCCAGCAGCCACTTGAATCAGCCCCAGCATTTT.

The CDR3 sequence: CASSPSGAEAFF. The CDR3, as DNA: TGTGCCAGCAGCCCGTCAGGTGCTGAAGCTTTCTTT. The rearrangement uses TRBV7-2 and TRBJ1-1; no definite D call. The CDR3 length is 12 residues. The germline V gene has CDR1 SGHTA and CDR2 FQGNSA. The V gene lost 5 bases and the J gene lost 6 bases, with 10 bases spanning the gap.

The CDR3 reads CASSPQDRVGYTF. The CDR3 DNA reads TGTGCCAGCAGCCCGCAGGACAGGGTTGGCTACACCTTC. The rearrangement links TRBV7-8 to TRBJ1-2; 8 bases line up with TRBD1. The V gene's germline CDR1 is SGHVS and CDR2 FQNEAQ. The J segment lost 7 bases and the V segment lost 5 bases, leaving 6 bases of the junction unmatched. The CDR3 is 13 residues long.